A single sample is the source of the 15 T cell receptor beta chains below, sequenced in a study of blood T cell repertoires in COVID-19. The data were produced by immunoSEQ multiplex PCR, yet TCRdb's version contains in-frame clones alone and is incomplete. The repertoire holds 55,000 to 75,000 clones, with approximately 80% as singletons. The sequenced material came from peripheral blood. The receptors were sampled from a man between 65 and 80 years old who had recovered from COVID-19.

The CDR3 loop reads CASSLVSGAPWDTQYF. The CDR3 region has the DNA TGTGCCAGCAGCTTAGTCAGCGGGGCCCCCTGGGATACGCAGTATTTT. The chain links TRBV11-2 to TRBJ2-3; the match to TRBD2 covers 7 bases. Germline CDR1 and CDR2: SGHAT and FQNNGV. The CDR3 is 16 amino acids. The ends lost 1 base at V and 6 bases at J; junction bases unmatched: 10.

The chain employs TRBV30 and TRBJ1-3, with D perhaps TRBD1 (6 bases). Looked up from germline, CDR1 is GTSNPN and CDR2 is SVGIG (reference sequence). This CDR3 comprises 19 residues. Deletions cut 4 bases from V and 0 bases from J, with 25 bases between. The CDR3 region has the DNA TGTGCCTGGACTCGAACAGGGCCCACAATGCGTGCCTCTGGAAACACCATATATTTT. Protein: CAWTRTGPTMRASGNTIYF.

The V gene is TRBV24-1, the J gene TRBJ2-7; TRBD1 matches at 8 bases. The CDR3 consists of 15 residues. The V and J ends lost 4 bases and 3 bases, in that order; junction bases with no gene match: 7. Germline assignment: CDR1 KGHDR and CDR2 SFDVKD. Here the CDR3 DNA reads TGTGCCACCAGTGACCCGGGACAGGCTCACTACGAGCAGTACTTC. The encoded protein is CATSDPGQAHYEQYF.

V gene TRBV18 combines with J gene TRBJ2-7, with D hard to call. Looked up from germline, CDR1 is KGHSH and CDR2 is LQKENI. The V and J ends lost 0 bases and 0 bases respectively, with 3 bases between them. CDR3 length: 13 residues. CDR3 sequence: CASSPPGSYEQYF. The CDR3 nucleotides are TGTGCCAGCTCACCACCCGGCTCCTACGAGCAGTACTTC.

This clone was detected a few times. The chain has TRBV28 and TRBJ2-3; a weak D match, TRBD1 (6 bases). The CDR3 has 15 amino acids. Germline-derived CDR1 and CDR2 are MDHEN and SYDVKM. Trimming pared 4 bases from V and 6 bases from J, leaving 17 bases between. The CDR3 coding sequence is TGTGCCAGCAGTTCCGGGCAGGGGCGTCGGGATACGCAGTATTTT. Amino acids: CASSSGQGRRDTQYF.

This clone was detected only once. The chain carries TRBV7-2 and TRBJ2-5; 7 nucleotides align to TRBD2. V shed 8 bases, J shed 2 bases, and the junction held 5 bases outside the gene matches. Germline loops: CDR1 SGHTA, CDR2 FQGNSA. CDR3 size: 13 residues. CDR3 protein: CASSRTRQETQYF. The CDR3 region has the DNA TGTGCCAGCTCGAGGACTAGACAAGAGACCCAGTACTTC.

V gene TRBV19 combines with J gene TRBJ1-6; no firm D call. This CDR3 has 12 amino acids. Germline-derived CDR1 and CDR2 are LNHDA and SQIVND (reference sequence). V was trimmed by 4 bases and J by 6 bases, leaving 4 bases between them. CDR3 residues: CASSTGNSPLHF. In DNA form, the CDR3 reads TGTGCCAGTAGTACCGGTAATTCACCCCTCCACTTT.

CDR3 sequence: CAWSAPGQGAYGYTF. CDR3 DNA sequence: TGTGCCTGGAGTGCTCCCGGACAGGGGGCCTATGGCTACACCTTC. The chain has TRBV30 and TRBJ1-2; 11 bases align to TRBD1. Germline loops: CDR1 GTSNPN, CDR2 SVGIG (reference sequence). The CDR3 is 15 residues long. The J segment lost 4 bases and the V segment lost 1 base, leaving 5 bases of the junction unmatched.

The chain has TRBV6-2 or TRBV6-3 and TRBJ2-3; TRBD2 aligns across 11 bases. The ends lost 0 bases at V and 2 bases at J; junction bases unmatched: 4. Germline V CDR1 and CDR2: MNHEY, SVGEGT. The CDR3 spans 17 residues. The CDR3 DNA reads TGTGCCAGCAGTTACTCGGGACTAGCGGAGAACACAGATACGCAGTATTTT. Amino acid sequence: CASSYSGLAENTDTQYF.

The CDR3, as DNA: TGTGCCAGCTCACCCCAAGAGGCCTACGAGCAGTACTTC. Translated: CASSPQEAYEQYF. This chain uses TRBV18 with TRBJ2-7; D is uncertain. The CDR3 runs 13 residues. The V gene lost 3 bases and the J gene lost 2 bases, with 8 bases spanning the gap. The germline V gene has CDR1 KGHSH and CDR2 LQKENI.

V and J are TRBV10-2 and TRBJ1-6, with D unclear. This CDR3 has 13 amino acids. Germline V gene sequence: CDR1 WSHSY, CDR2 SAAADI. Trimming removed 6 bases at V and 10 bases at J, with 13 bases between. CDR3 nucleotides: TGCGCCAGCAGCGGAAAAGACACCTCACCCCTCCACTTT. Translating it yields CASSGKDTSPLHF.

The V gene is TRBV19, the J gene TRBJ1-5; D is unresolved. The germline V gene encodes CDR1 LNHDA and CDR2 SQIVND (reference sequence). The CDR3 contains 13 residues. The V gene lost 3 bases and the J gene lost 5 bases, with 8 bases spanning the gap. The CDR3 DNA reads as TGTGCCAGTAGTATCTATTTCGATCAGCCCCAGCATTTT. Translation gives CASSIYFDQPQHF.

This chain uses TRBV15 with TRBJ2-7; TRBD1 matches 7 bases. Germline CDR1 LNHNV, CDR2 YYDKDF (reference sequence). V was clipped by 3 bases and J by 2 bases; unmatched bases: 4. The CDR3 runs to 14 residues. This chain's CDR3 is CATSSGGQPYEQYF. The CDR3 nucleotides read TGTGCCACCAGCAGTGGGGGACAGCCCTACGAGCAGTACTTC.

The chain employs TRBV2 and TRBJ2-5; D is uncertain. Germline loops: CDR1 SNHLY, CDR2 FYNNEI. The CDR3 totals 13 residues. V was clipped by 1 base and J by 3 bases, with 6 bases between them. CDR3 DNA sequence: TGTGCCAGCAGTGAAGACAGTGAAGAGACCCAGTACTTC. Its translation is CASSEDSEETQYF.

The chain has TRBV11-2 and TRBJ2-1; D might be TRBD1 (5 bases). Germline V gene sequence: CDR1 SGHAT, CDR2 FQNNGV. The CDR3 covers 15 residues. Trimming stripped 1 base from V and 4 bases from J, with 11 bases between. The CDR3 here is CASSLGGAGYNEQFF. The CDR3 DNA is TGTGCCAGCAGCTTAGGTGGGGCTGGGTACAATGAGCAGTTCTTC.